These 31 T cell receptor beta chains originate from one sample sequenced in a study of blood T cell repertoires in COVID-19. Sequencing was performed with immunoSEQ multiplex PCR; in TCRdb, only in-frame clones are kept and a portion is missing. In the table there are under 100,000 clones, about 78% of which are singletons. Source material: peripheral blood. All receptors come from a man between 60 and 75 years old with COVID-19, enrolled during active disease.

The chain recombines TRBV4-2 with TRBJ1-2; D gene ambiguous. The V and J ends lost 0 bases and 2 bases respectively, with 7 bases between them. CDR1 LGHNA and CDR2 YNFKEQ come from the germline V gene. The CDR3 is made up of 14 amino acids. The CDR3 region is CASSQDSGNYGYTF. In DNA, the CDR3 is TGTGCCAGCAGCCAAGACTCAGGAAACTATGGCTACACCTTC.

The chain couples TRBV27 to TRBJ2-7; 8 bases fit TRBD2. The CDR3 covers 16 residues. The germline V gene has CDR1 MNHEY and CDR2 SMNVEV (reference sequence). With 3 bases clipped from V and 1 base from J, the junction kept 8 bases outside the gene matches. As DNA, the CDR3 is TGTGCCAGCAGTTTTACTAGCGGACAAAAATCCTACGAGCAGTACTTC. This translates into CASSFTSGQKSYEQYF.

This clone was seen just once. The chain couples TRBV3-1 (or the pseudogene TRBV3-2) to TRBJ2-7; the D gene is possibly TRBD1 (6 bases). This CDR3 spans 16 amino acids. In germline, CDR1 is LGHDT, CDR2 YNNKEL (reference sequence). Trimming left V 0 bases short and J 2 bases short, with 14 bases between. For the CDR3, the DNA is TGTGCCAGCAGCCAAGAGAGCAGGGGAAGTCCCTACGAGCAGTACTTC. Residues: CASSQESRGSPYEQYF.

The rearrangement joins TRBV2 to TRBJ2-7; a possible D gene is TRBD2 (6 bases). With 1 base removed from V and 1 base from J, the gap between germline ends came to 8 bases. This CDR3 spans 14 amino acids. Looked up from germline, CDR1 is SNHLY and CDR2 is FYNNEI. The CDR3 nucleotides read TGTGCCAGCAGTGAAGGGGGGGTATCCTACGAGCAGTACTTC. It codes for CASSEGGVSYEQYF.

With regard to this clone: Other DNA sequences in this specimen translate into the identical CDR3. The J gene is TRBJ2-7, the V gene TRBV6-5; D is possibly TRBD1 (6 bases). CDR1 and CDR2 from the germline V gene are MNHEY and SVGAGI. The CDR3 is made up of 13 amino acids. V dropped 0 bases and J dropped 4 bases, with 7 bases sitting between them. Here the CDR3 DNA reads TGTGCCAGCAGTTACTCCGACAGGTACGAGCAGTACTTC. This sequence encodes CASSYSDRYEQYF.

This sequence joins TRBV21-1 and TRBJ2-7; TRBD1, the table's D call, was not compared with the DNA. TRBV21-1 is classified as a pseudogene. There are 14 residues in the CDR3. CDR3: CASSPGQGPYEQYF. As DNA, the CDR3 is TGTGCCAGCAGTCCGGGACAGGGGCCCTACGAGCAGTACTTC.

The chain joins TRBV3-1 (or the pseudogene TRBV3-2) to TRBJ2-1; TRBD2 aligns across 14 bases. CDR1 LGHDT and CDR2 YNNKEL come from the germline V gene (reference sequence). V shed 1 base and J 9 bases; nucleotides not matched to a gene: 14. The CDR3 is 19 amino acids. The CDR3 is CASSQAAGLAGGHTPEQFF. CDR3 bases: TGTGCCAGCAGCCAAGCGGCCGGACTAGCGGGGGGTCATACCCCTGAGCAGTTCTTC.

The chain links TRBV24-1 to TRBJ2-3; TRBD2 aligns across 8 bases. Unmatched junction bases numbered 8, after V lost 6 bases and J lost 4 bases. The CDR3 length is 15 residues. Germline CDR1 is KGHDR and CDR2 is SFDVKD. This CDR3 is CATSRAGGGADTQYF. The CDR3 DNA sequence: TGTGCCACCAGTCGTGCGGGAGGAGGGGCAGATACGCAGTATTTT.

The V and J genes are TRBV5-1 and TRBJ1-3; a weak D match, TRBD1 (5 bases). Trimming removed 0 bases at V and 5 bases at J, with 12 bases between. The CDR3 consists of 15 residues. Germline loops: CDR1 SGHRS, CDR2 YFSETQ. CDR3 region: CASSLGTQGRNTIYF. As DNA, the CDR3 is TGCGCCAGCAGCTTGGGAACGCAGGGAAGAAACACCATATATTTT.

The chain is built from TRBV6-5 and TRBJ1-4, with unresolved D. Germline V gene sequence: CDR1 MNHEY, CDR2 SVGAGI. The CDR3 covers 13 residues. V was trimmed by 6 bases and J by 0 bases, leaving 5 bases between them. CDR3 amino acids: CASSYATNEKLFF. CDR3 in DNA: TGTGCCAGCAGCTATGCAACTAATGAAAAACTGTTTTTT.

This rearrangement joins TRBV19 to TRBJ2-2; possible D gene TRBD2, 7 bases. Trimming cost V 1 base and J 6 bases, with 15 bases left between them. This CDR3 is built from 16 residues. Germline loops: CDR1 LNHDA, CDR2 SQIVND (reference sequence). DNA for the CDR3: TGTGCCAGTAGTATAGCGGGGGGCAGGGTCCCCGGGGAGCTGTTTTTT. Translating gives CASSIAGGRVPGELFF.

This chain joins TRBV6-5 and TRBJ1-1; D might be TRBD1 (6 bases). Germline V gene lookup returns CDR1 MNHEY and CDR2 SVGAGI. This CDR3 is built from 13 residues. The V end lost 5 bases, the J end lost 1 base, and 8 bases lay between the germline ends. CDR3 bases: TGTGCCAGCAGTACAGGGACGAACACTGAAGCTTTCTTT. Its translation is CASSTGTNTEAFF.

The J gene is TRBJ2-1, the V gene TRBV6-5, with 7 bases matching TRBD2. The CDR3 extends over 16 amino acids. The junction had 8 bases not matched to a gene; V was cut back by 2 bases and J by 4 bases. Germline assignment: CDR1 MNHEY and CDR2 SVGAGI. In DNA, the CDR3 is TGTGCCAGCAGTTACCTAGGACTAGGGGTTTACAATGAGCAGTTCTTC. Amino acids: CASSYLGLGVYNEQFF.

V usage is TRBV19 and J usage is TRBJ1-6; 8 bases agree with TRBD1. CDR3 length equals 15 residues. V shed 6 bases, J shed 7 bases, and the junction held 8 bases outside the gene matches. The germline gives CDR1 LNHDA, CDR2 SQIVND (reference sequence). CDR3 DNA sequence: TGTGCCAGTAGATTTACGGGACAGGAAAATTCACCCCTCCACTTT. Amino acid sequence: CASRFTGQENSPLHF.

V is TRBV11-2 and J is TRBJ2-3; D not resolved. CDR3 length: 16 residues. V lost 1 base and J 1 base, leaving 12 bases between the germline ends. Germline CDR1 is SGHAT and CDR2 is FQNNGV. The CDR3 loop is CASSLGTAVRTDTQYF. CDR3 DNA sequence: TGTGCCAGCAGCTTAGGTACAGCAGTCCGCACAGATACGCAGTATTTT.

This clone came up once. The chain recombines TRBV19 with TRBJ2-7; 9 nucleotides align to TRBD2. The germline CDR1 and CDR2 sequences are LNHDA and SQIVND (reference sequence). This CDR3 contains 14 residues. The V gene end was trimmed by 5 bases and the J gene end by 7 bases; junction bases not matched to a gene: 9. The DNA of the CDR3 is TGTGCCAGTAGTCCGACCCTAGCGGGATATGAGCAGTACTTC. It translates to CASSPTLAGYEQYF.

The chain carries TRBV29-1 and TRBJ1-4; D is uncertain. The V gene's germline CDR1 is SQVTM and CDR2 ANQGSEA. This CDR3 has 12 amino acids. Trimming took off 4 bases at V and 4 bases at J, with 7 bases between the two ends. Here the CDR3 DNA reads TGCAGCGTTGCTTACAGTAATGAAAAACTGTTTTTT. It codes for CSVAYSNEKLFF. Based on the CDR3 plus reference TRBV29-1 and TRBJ1-4, the full variable domain is SAVISQKPSRDICQRGTSLTIQCQVDSQVTMMFWYRQQPGQSLTLIATANQGSEATYESGFVIDKFPISRPNLTFSTLTVSNMSPEDSSIYLCSVAYSNEKLFFGSGTQLSVL.

The sample holds one count of this clone. The chain employs TRBV11-3 and TRBJ2-1; TRBD2 aligns across 9 bases. The CDR3 totals 15 residues. V dropped 1 base and J dropped 4; count of bases not matched to a gene: 2. The germline CDR1 and CDR2 sequences are SGHNT and YENEEA. Here the CDR3 reads CASSLGLAGYNEQFF. CDR3 nucleotide sequence: TGTGCCAGCAGCTTAGGGCTAGCGGGGTACAATGAGCAGTTCTTC.

This chain uses TRBV27 with TRBJ1-5, with 10 bases lining up with TRBD1. V shed 0 bases, J shed 5 bases, and the junction held 1 base outside the gene matches. Germline V CDR1 and CDR2: MNHEY, SMNVEV (reference sequence). There are 15 residues in the CDR3. The CDR3 loop reads CASSLSGQGHQPQHF. CDR3 in DNA: TGTGCCAGCAGTTTATCGGGACAGGGGCATCAGCCCCAGCATTTT.

The rearrangement uses TRBV18 and TRBJ2-5; D is unresolved. Trimming cost V 0 bases and J 1 base, with 3 bases left between them. Germline CDR1 KGHSH, CDR2 LQKENI. This CDR3 comprises 13 residues. CDR3 nucleotides: TGTGCCAGCTCACCACCCAGCCAAGAGACCCAGTACTTC. It translates to CASSPPSQETQYF.

The rearrangement joins TRBV5-1 to TRBJ1-1, with D perhaps TRBD1 (5 bases). The CDR3 extends over 14 amino acids. Germline CDR1 reads SGHRS; CDR2 reads YFSETQ. V dropped 0 bases and J dropped 4 bases, with 10 bases sitting between them. The CDR3 DNA sequence: TGCGCCAGCAGCTTGGCGCAGGGTGTCACTGAAGCTTTCTTT. Protein: CASSLAQGVTEAFF.

CDR3 sequence reads: CASSLQGWGPDTQYF. The CDR3 DNA is TGTGCCAGCAGCTTGCAAGGGTGGGGGCCAGATACGCAGTATTTT. V is TRBV5-4 and J is TRBJ2-3; the D gene is possibly TRBD1 (6 bases). Deletions cut 1 base from V and 4 bases from J, with 13 bases between. Germline V CDR1 and CDR2: SGHNT, YYREEE (reference sequence). The CDR3 loop spans 15 amino acids.

The chain recombines TRBV4-3 with TRBJ2-3; 10 bases agree with TRBD2. V trimming: 6 bases; J trimming: 5 bases; junction bases outside the gene matches: 5. From germline, CDR1 is LGHNA and CDR2 YSLEER. This CDR3 comprises 14 residues. CDR3 sequence: CASSQRGGVDTQYF. The CDR3 bases are TGCGCCAGCAGTCAGCGGGGGGGGGTAGATACGCAGTATTTT.

This sequence joins TRBV7-2 and TRBJ2-3; TRBD2 matches 9 bases. V lost 3 bases to trimming and J lost 8 bases; unmatched junction nucleotides: 3. The germline V gene encodes CDR1 SGHTA and CDR2 FQGNSA. This CDR3 has 13 amino acids. The CDR3 nucleotides are TGTGCCAGCAGCTTTAGCGGGAGTGCTACGCAGTATTTT. It codes for CASSFSGSATQYF. The whole variable domain, filled in from reference TRBV7-2 and TRBJ2-3, reads GAGVSQSPSNKVTEKGKDVELRCDPISGHTALYWYRQSLGQGLEFLIYFQGNSAPDKSGLPSDRFSAERTGGSVSTLTIQRTQQEDSAVYLCASSFSGSATQYFGPGTRLTVL.

This clone was seen just once. J is TRBJ1-3 and V is TRBV5-6; a weak D match, TRBD1 (6 bases). V lost 4 bases to trimming and J lost 3 bases, with 11 bases between them. The CDR3 loop spans 14 amino acids. Germline values: CDR1 SGHDT, CDR2 YYEEEE. The CDR3 DNA reads as TGTGCCAGCAGCCCAGGACAGCGTGGAAACACCATATATTTT. Protein product: CASSPGQRGNTIYF. Complete variable domain (other parts from reference TRBV5-6 and TRBJ1-3): DAGVTQSPTHLIKTRGQQVTLRCSPKSGHDTVSWYQQALGQGPQFIFQYYEEEERQRGNFPDRFSGHQFPNYSSELNVNALLLGDSALYLCASSPGQRGNTIYFGEGSWLTVV.

V is TRBV2 and J is TRBJ2-7; 9 bases are shared with TRBD2. This CDR3 is 15 amino acids long. J was trimmed by 1 base and V by 6 bases; bases with no gene match: 7. Germline CDR1 SNHLY, CDR2 FYNNEI. The CDR3 DNA is TGTGCCAGCAGGGGGGGAGCGGGAGGATCCTACGAGCAGTACTTC. It is translated as CASRGGAGGSYEQYF.

The chain recombines TRBV4-1 with TRBJ2-5; the match to TRBD2 covers 12 bases. Trimming at V came to 5 bases and at J to 1 base, leaving 11 bases not matched to a gene. Germline CDR1 MGHRA, CDR2 YSYEKL. This CDR3 has 18 amino acids. For the CDR3, the DNA is TGCGCCAGCAGCGAGATTAAGACTAGCGGGGGAGGCCAAGAGACCCAGTACTTC. Protein: CASSEIKTSGGGQETQYF.

The chain couples TRBV4-2 to TRBJ2-3; 7 positions agree with TRBD2. The V gene's germline CDR1 is LGHNA and CDR2 YNFKEQ. The length of the CDR3 is 16 residues. The ends lost 0 bases at V and 2 bases at J; junction bases unmatched: 5. The CDR3 is CASSQERRGITDTQYF. The CDR3 DNA reads as TGTGCCAGCAGCCAAGAAAGGCGGGGGATCACAGATACGCAGTATTTT.

The chain is built from TRBV25-1 and TRBJ2-7, with no clear D. From germline, CDR1 is MGHDK and CDR2 SYGVNS. V was shortened by 0 bases and J by 7 bases, with 10 bases between the two germline ends. This CDR3 is built from 13 residues. CDR3 bases: TGTGCCAGCAGTGAATATGGGCCTCGGGAGCAGTACTTC. Amino acid sequence: CASSEYGPREQYF.

This chain links TRBV2 with TRBJ2-3, with 9 bases fitting TRBD1. Germline V gene lookup returns CDR1 SNHLY and CDR2 FYNNEI. This CDR3 has 14 amino acids. V lost 10 bases to trimming and J lost 3 bases; unmatched junction nucleotides: 8. This chain's CDR3 is CAIHRGRLTDTQYF. The CDR3 nucleotides read TGTGCCATCCACAGGGGGCGCCTAACAGATACGCAGTATTTT.

The CDR3 reads CASSVLAGGPTGELFF. Written as DNA, the CDR3 is TGTGCCAGTAGTGTTCTAGCGGGAGGGCCTACCGGGGAGCTGTTTTTT. The chain employs TRBV19 and TRBJ2-2, with 12 bases identical to TRBD2. Germline V gene data show CDR1 as LNHDA and CDR2 as SQIVND (reference sequence). CDR3 size: 16 residues. V was pared by 5 bases and J by 5 bases, with 6 bases of the junction left unmatched.